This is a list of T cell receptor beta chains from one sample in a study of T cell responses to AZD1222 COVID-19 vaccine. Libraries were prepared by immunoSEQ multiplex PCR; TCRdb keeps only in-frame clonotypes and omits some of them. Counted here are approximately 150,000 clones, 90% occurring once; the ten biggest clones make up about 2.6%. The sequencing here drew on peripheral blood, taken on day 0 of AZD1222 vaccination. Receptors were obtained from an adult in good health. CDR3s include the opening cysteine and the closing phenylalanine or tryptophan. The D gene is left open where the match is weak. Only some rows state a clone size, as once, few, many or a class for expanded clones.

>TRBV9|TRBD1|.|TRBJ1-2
TGTGCCAGCAGCCCGCGGACAGGGGAGTCTGGCACCTTC
CASSPRTGESGTF
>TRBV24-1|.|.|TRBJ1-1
TGTGCCACCAGTGATTTAGGCCTAGAGGAGTGCACTGAAGCTTTCTTT
CATSDLGLEECTEAFF
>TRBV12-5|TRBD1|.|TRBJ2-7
TGTGCTAGTGTTCAGACAGGGGGCGGGTACGAGCAGTACTTC
CASVQTGGGYEQYF
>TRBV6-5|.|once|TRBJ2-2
TGTGCCAATGGAGGGGGCACCGGGGAGCTGTTTTTT
CANGGGTGELFF
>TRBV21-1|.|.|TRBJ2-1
TGTGCCAGCAGCAAAGAGGAGACTACCTATGAGCAGTTCTTC
CASSKEETTYEQFF
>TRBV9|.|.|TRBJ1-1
TGTGCCAGCAGCACCGGGGGGCCTGAAGCTTTCTTT
CASSTGGPEAFF
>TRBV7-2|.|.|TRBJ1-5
TGTGCCAGCAGCTTAGGGCTTACATATAGCAATCAGCCCCAGCATTTT
CASSLGLTYSNQPQHF
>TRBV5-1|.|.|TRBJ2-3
TGCGCCAGCAGGGAGGGGGGGTTCGGGACAGATACGCAGTATTTT
CASREGGFGTDTQYF
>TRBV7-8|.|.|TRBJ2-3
TGTGCCAGCAGCTTAGTAGGGACCACCACAGATACGCAGTATTTT
CASSLVGTTTDTQYF
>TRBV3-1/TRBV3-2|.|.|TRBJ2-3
TGTGCCAGCAGCCAAGGTGGGGCGGGCCCTTCGGTGGTATTT
CASSQGGAGPSVVF
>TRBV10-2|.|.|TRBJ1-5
TGCGCCAGCAGTGTTCTGGGGGGCGGTCAGCCCCAGCATTTT
CASSVLGGGQPQHF